This T cell receptor beta chain derives from a study of blood T cell repertoires in COVID-19. Study information: The United States, Italy and Spain supplied acute and convalescent COVID-19 samples. The cDNA or gDNA used as material had been derived from T cells, B-cell-depleted T cells, or PBMCs.

In the original analysis: Estimation of nucleated cell counts relied on the amplification of reference gene primers. Sequencing was performed with immunoSEQ multiplex PCR; in TCRdb, only in-frame clones are kept and a portion is missing. V and J calls and clone size are copied from that table; D and trimming were computed from the DNA. Here the sample spans around 70,000 clones, more than 60% being singletons. The specimen was peripheral blood. The clonotype was recovered from a woman aged 45-59 years with acute or convalescent COVID-19.

Here the CDR3 reads CASSKFQVRDTGELFF. The CDR3 DNA reads as TGTGCCAGCAGCAAATTTCAGGTTAGAGACACCGGGGAGCTGTTTTTT. This chain links TRBV21-1 with TRBJ2-2; TRBD1 is the table's D call and was not checked against the DNA. TRBV21-1 is a pseudogene. The CDR3 spans 16 residues.